The clone carrying this TCR beta chain was observed many times. This entry comes from a study of immune heterogeneity within non-small cell lung tumors. Multiplex PCR employing 32 V and 13 J primers generated amplicons of the TCR beta CDR3. TCRdb independently ran MiXCR on the multiplex PCR reads; one entry per CDR3 protein. The sample has about 10,000 distinct CDR3 sequences; 15% to 20% are singletons. Template input was genomic DNA from bulk tumor (approximately 600 ng per sample). Taken during surgery, several biopsies per primary tumor were spaced as far apart as possible within the tumor mass. Surgery that was curative in intent was performed on patients with untreated, newly diagnosed non-small cell lung cancer. The CDR3 is 14 residues long. Germline values: CDR1 SQVTM, CDR2 ANQGSEA. Trimming left V 2 bases short and J 5 bases short, with 15 bases between.

Material: lung tumor tissue. This clonotype originated in a man aged 40-49 years with non-small cell lung cancer. The chain is built from TRBV29-1 and TRBJ2-5; D gene unclear. The DNA of the CDR3 is TGCAGCGTTGAACAAACCCTGAGTCGGGAGACCCAGTACTTC. It yields the protein CSVEQTLSRETQYF.